This passage covers 32 T cell receptor beta chains from one sample sequenced in a study of cytomegalovirus exposure and HLA in healthy donors. The assay was immunoSEQ multiplex PCR, and TCRdb's table has in-frame clones only and misses some. The sample lists fewer than 200,000 clones, roughly 84% occurring once. Sample: PBMCs. These receptors all come from a woman aged 18 to 35 in good health and CMV-seropositive.

The chain links TRBV28 to TRBJ1-1; TRBD1 aligns across 7 bases. Germline CDR1 reads MDHEN; CDR2 reads SYDVKM. V lost 4 bases, J lost 0 bases, and 8 bases stayed unmatched. CDR3 length: 16 residues. This CDR3 is CASSSYRGALNTEAFF. The CDR3 DNA follows: TGTGCCAGCAGTTCTTACAGGGGCGCATTGAACACTGAAGCTTTCTTT. Full variable domain (remainder filled in from reference TRBV28 and TRBJ1-1): DVKVTQSSRYLVKRTGEKVFLECVQDMDHENMFWYRQDPGLGLRLIYFSYDVKMKEKGDIPEGYSVSREKKERFSLILESASTNQTSMYLCASSSYRGALNTEAFFGQGTRLTVV.

The chain carries TRBV4-1 and TRBJ1-6; D ambiguous. V was cut by 0 bases and J by 0 bases, with 3 bases left in between. The CDR3 runs to 15 residues. CDR1 MGHRA and CDR2 YSYEKL come from the germline V gene. The CDR3 sequence is CASSQDSSYNSPLHF. CDR3 coding DNA: TGCGCCAGCAGCCAAGACAGCTCCTATAATTCACCCCTCCACTTT.

This chain links TRBV18 with TRBJ2-5; 7 bases are shared with TRBD2. V was pared by 3 bases and J by 2 bases, with 6 bases of the junction left unmatched. Germline-derived CDR1 and CDR2 are KGHSH and LQKENI. The CDR3 has 15 residues. For the CDR3, the DNA is TGTGCCAGCTCACCCCGGGACTACCCACAAGAGACCCAGTACTTC. Its translation: CASSPRDYPQETQYF.

This clone has only a few counts. The chain carries TRBV6-5 and TRBJ2-1; 8 nucleotides align to TRBD2. The CDR3 sequence is 13 residues long. The V segment lost 7 bases and the J segment 8 bases; nucleotides outside the gene matches: 7. The germline gives CDR1 MNHEY, CDR2 SVGAGI. This CDR3 reads CASTPGGGHEQFF. For the CDR3, the DNA is TGTGCCAGCACTCCGGGGGGGGGCCATGAGCAGTTCTTC.

This chain joins TRBV6-5 and TRBJ2-5, with 11 bases lining up with TRBD2. Germline V CDR1 and CDR2: MNHEY, SVGAGI. The V and J ends lost 0 bases and 5 bases, in that order; junction bases with no gene match: 5. This CDR3 is 16 amino acids long. The CDR3 is CASSYSSGGGGETQYF. For the CDR3, the DNA is TGTGCCAGCAGTTACTCTAGCGGGGGGGGAGGCGAGACCCAGTACTTC.

The rearrangement links TRBV19 to TRBJ2-7; D might be TRBD2 (6 bases). V lost 3 bases and J 6 bases, leaving 9 bases between the germline ends. There are 12 residues in the CDR3. Looked up from germline, CDR1 is LNHDA and CDR2 is SQIVND (reference sequence). The CDR3 here is CASSIGGSEQYF. CDR3 sequence (DNA): TGTGCCAGTAGTATCGGAGGGAGCGAGCAGTACTTC.

This sequence joins TRBV19 and TRBJ2-3, with TRBD1 as a possible D gene (6 bases). Trimming removed 7 bases at V and 4 bases at J, with 15 bases between. Per germline, CDR1 LNHDA and CDR2 SQIVND (reference sequence). This CDR3 has 14 amino acids. The DNA of the CDR3 is TGTGCCAGTAAAAACACAGGGTGGGCAGATACGCAGTATTTT. Translation: CASKNTGWADTQYF. Combining the CDR3 with reference TRBV19 and TRBJ2-3 gives the whole variable domain DGGITQSPKYLFRKEGQNVTLSCEQNLNHDAMYWYRQDPGQGLRLIYYSQIVNDFQKGDIAEGYSVSREKKESFPLTVTSAQKNPTAFYLCASKNTGWADTQYFGPGTRLTVL.

The chain uses TRBV5-4 and TRBJ2-1, with TRBD1 as a possible D gene (9 bases). V lost 4 bases, J lost 6 bases, and 23 bases lay in between. This CDR3 spans 17 amino acids. Germline V CDR1 and CDR2: SGHNT, YYREEE (reference sequence). As DNA, the CDR3 is TGTGCCAGCAGCCCGGGGGGGGGACAGGGCATCGGCAATGAGCAGTTCTTC. It translates to CASSPGGGQGIGNEQFF. Complete variable domain (other parts from reference TRBV5-4 and TRBJ2-1): ETGVTQSPTHLIKTRGQQVTLRCSSQSGHNTVSWYQQALGQGPQFIFQYYREEENGRGNFPPRFSGLQFPNYSSELNVNALELDDSALYLCASSPGGGQGIGNEQFFGPGTRLTVL.

The J gene is TRBJ1-4, the V gene TRBV2, with D unclear. Germline CDR1 reads SNHLY; CDR2 reads FYNNEI. V was shortened by 6 bases and J by 5 bases, with 19 bases between the two germline ends. The CDR3 totals 16 residues. The CDR3 here is CASRLTGSGVNEKLFF. The DNA for the CDR3 is TGTGCCAGCAGATTAACGGGAAGTGGGGTAAATGAAAAACTGTTTTTT. The full variable domain, with the rest looked up from reference TRBV2 and TRBJ1-4, is EPEVTQTPSHQVTQMGQEVILRCVPISNHLYFYWYRQILGQKVEFLVSFYNNEISEKSEIFDDQFSVERPDGSNFTLKIRSTKLEDSAMYFCASRLTGSGVNEKLFFGSGTQLSVL.

V usage is TRBV4-1 and J usage is TRBJ1-2; D is undetermined. The length of the CDR3 is 13 residues. Germline V gives CDR1 MGHRA, CDR2 YSYEKL. Trimming took off 4 bases at V and 2 bases at J, with 8 bases between the two ends. CDR3 sequence reads: CASSRGGNYGYTF. As DNA, the CDR3 is TGCGCCAGCAGCCGGGGAGGAAACTATGGCTACACCTTC.

The rearrangement joins TRBV7-2 to TRBJ1-2; TRBD1 aligns across 8 bases. V shed 5 bases and J 9 bases; nucleotides not matched to a gene: 8. The germline V gene has CDR1 SGHTA and CDR2 FQGNSA. The CDR3 runs 13 residues. For the CDR3, the DNA is TGTGCCAGCAGCCCCGGGGACAGGCCCCGCTACACCTTC. This encodes CASSPGDRPRYTF.

The rearrangement uses TRBV6-1 and TRBJ1-5, with a weak D call TRBD1 (6 bases). The germline V gene has CDR1 MNHNS and CDR2 SASEGT. The CDR3 length is 16 residues. V dropped 2 bases and J dropped 5 bases, with 16 bases sitting between them. In DNA, the CDR3 is TGTGCCAGCAGTGAATTCCAGGACAGAGGCTATCAGCCCCAGCATTTT. Its protein is CASSEFQDRGYQPQHF.

This clone was counted a single time. The genes are TRBV6-5 and TRBJ1-5, with D possibly TRBD1 on 6 matching bases. The CDR3 loop spans 15 amino acids. V gave up 8 bases and J gave up 1 base, with 15 bases separating them. Germline loops: CDR1 MNHEY, CDR2 SVGAGI. CDR3 nucleotides: TGTGCCAGCGGAAAGGTGGGGGCAAGCAATCAGCCCCAGCATTTT. As protein: CASGKVGASNQPQHF.

This clone was detected a few times. The V gene is TRBV6-5, the J gene TRBJ1-5, with D tentatively TRBD1 (6 bases). The CDR3 extends over 15 amino acids. Germline assignment: CDR1 MNHEY and CDR2 SVGAGI. V was shortened by 2 bases and J by 7 bases, with 15 bases between the two germline ends. CDR3: CASSYGLGGGQPQHF. The CDR3 bases are TGTGCCAGCAGTTACGGATTGGGAGGGGGGCAGCCCCAGCATTTT.

The chain combines TRBV7-3 with TRBJ1-2; 8 bases line up with TRBD1. The CDR3 has 13 amino acids. V lost 4 bases and J lost 8; bases outside the gene matches: 6. Germline V gives CDR1 SGHTA, CDR2 FQGTGA. CDR3 loop: CASSWDRREGYTF. CDR3 DNA: TGTGCCAGCAGCTGGGACAGGCGGGAGGGCTACACCTTC.

In this sample, this clone turned up a few times. The chain employs TRBV4-2 and TRBJ2-1; 8 bases are a match to TRBD2. The trim removed 0 bases at V and 4 bases at J, leaving 5 bases unmatched. The germline V gene encodes CDR1 LGHNA and CDR2 YNFKEQ. The CDR3 contains 16 residues. CDR3 protein: CASSQEGASGYNEQFF. DNA of the CDR3: TGTGCCAGCAGCCAAGAGGGTGCTAGCGGGTACAATGAGCAGTTCTTC.

The rearrangement joins TRBV7-2 to TRBJ1-5; D not resolved. Between the trimmed V and J ends, which lost 3 bases and 7 bases, there was a span of 7 bases. CDR1 is SGHTA and CDR2 is FQGNSA in the germline V gene. This CDR3 has 12 amino acids. The DNA of the CDR3 is TGTGCCAGCAGCTTGAACGGGCAGCCCCAGCATTTT. As protein: CASSLNGQPQHF.

This clone was picked up a small number of times. V usage is TRBV6-5 and J usage is TRBJ1-5; no definite D call. CDR3 length equals 14 residues. Trimming left V 2 bases short and J 5 bases short, with 10 bases between. Germline CDR1 reads MNHEY; CDR2 reads SVGAGI. The CDR3 here is CASSYGQVDQPQHF. The CDR3 coding sequence is TGTGCCAGCAGTTACGGGCAGGTTGATCAGCCCCAGCATTTT.

The chain couples TRBV4-2 to TRBJ1-4; a weak D match, TRBD1 (6 bases). The germline gives CDR1 LGHNA, CDR2 YNFKEQ. Trimming cost V 0 bases and J 4 bases, with 12 bases left between them. The CDR3 covers 16 residues. The CDR3 DNA is TGTGCCAGCAGCCAAGAGAACAGGGCCTATAATGAAAAACTGTTTTTT. Encoded protein: CASSQENRAYNEKLFF.

The chain links TRBV29-1 to TRBJ1-1; weak D call: TRBD1 (5 bases). Germline V gives CDR1 SQVTM, CDR2 ANQGSEA. The CDR3 sequence is 13 residues long. Trimming took 3 bases from V and 5 from J, leaving 13 bases between them. The CDR3 coding sequence is TGCAGCGTTGACCCGGGCCGGGGGACTGAAGCTTTCTTT. Translation gives CSVDPGRGTEAFF.

V is TRBV19 and J is TRBJ1-4; no definite D call. Germline V CDR1 and CDR2: LNHDA, SQIVND (reference sequence). V lost 4 bases to trimming and J lost 2 bases, with 8 bases between them. The CDR3 is 14 amino acids. CDR3 nucleotides: TGTGCCAGTAGTAGGAGGGCGACTAATGAAAAACTGTTTTTT. Its protein product is CASSRRATNEKLFF.

J is TRBJ2-5 and V is TRBV7-6, with 7 nucleotides matching TRBD2. This CDR3 comprises 15 residues. Germline CDR1 SGHVS, CDR2 FNYEAQ. Unmatched junction bases numbered 8, after V lost 6 bases and J lost 1 base. The CDR3 nucleotides are TGTGCCAGCAGGGCGACGGGGGGTGTCCAAGAGACCCAGTACTTC. Amino acid sequence: CASRATGGVQETQYF.

V and J are TRBV9 and TRBJ1-5; TRBD1 might be the D (6 bases). CDR1 is SGDLS, CDR2 YYNGEE, per germline. V shed 3 bases and J shed 7 bases, with 20 bases lying between them. The CDR3 length is 16 residues. The CDR3 DNA sequence: TGTGCCAGCAGCGCCAGTCCTACAGGGTACTTGCAGCCCCAGCATTTT. Its translation is CASSASPTGYLQPQHF.

This clone was detected once. This rearrangement joins TRBV10-3 to TRBJ2-1, with TRBD2 matching 9 bases. Germline-derived CDR1 and CDR2 are ENHRY and SYGVKD. V was clipped by 5 bases and J by 0 bases; unmatched bases: 5. The CDR3 covers 16 residues. The DNA for the CDR3 is TGTGCCATCAGTTCTAGCGGGAAGAGCTCCTACAATGAGCAGTTCTTC. Amino acids: CAISSSGKSSYNEQFF.

This clone was picked up a small number of times. The rearrangement uses TRBV21-1 and TRBJ2-7; the D call in the table, TRBD1, was not verified against the DNA. TRBV21-1 is a pseudogene segment. The CDR3 is 14 residues long. CDR3 DNA: TGTGCCAGCACCGACAGGGGAAGCTCCTACGAGCAGTACTTC. It is translated as CASTDRGSSYEQYF.

The chain carries TRBV6-5 and TRBJ1-1; TRBD1 might be the D (5 bases). This CDR3 spans 14 amino acids. Looked up from germline, CDR1 is MNHEY and CDR2 is SVGAGI. V shed 11 bases and J shed 0 bases, with 16 bases lying between them. The CDR3 is CAAREAGLNTEAFF. The CDR3 nucleotides are TGTGCCGCCAGGGAAGCGGGGCTGAACACTGAAGCTTTCTTT.

This sequence joins TRBV6-5 and TRBJ2-7; 10 bases fit TRBD1. The CDR3 totals 15 residues. J gave up 2 bases and V 3 bases, and 4 bases lay outside the gene matches. Germline lookup yields CDR1 MNHEY and CDR2 SVGAGI. In DNA, the CDR3 is TGTGCCAGCAGTTATTCGGACAGGGGGACCTACGAGCAGTACTTC. Translated: CASSYSDRGTYEQYF.

The V and J genes are TRBV7-2 and TRBJ2-7; 14 bases map to TRBD2. This CDR3 comprises 15 residues. The germline V gene encodes CDR1 SGHTA and CDR2 FQGNSA. V shed 5 bases, J shed 3 bases, and the junction held 3 bases outside the gene matches. In nucleotides, the CDR3 is TGTGCCAGCAGCCCAGGACTAGCGGGGGGCTACGAGCAGTACTTC. Translating gives CASSPGLAGGYEQYF.

This clone was found a few times. The rearrangement joins TRBV5-6 to TRBJ1-6, with D tentatively TRBD1 (6 bases). In germline, CDR1 is SGHDT, CDR2 YYEEEE. This CDR3 spans 14 amino acids. V lost 0 bases to trimming and J lost 10 bases, with 11 bases between them. The CDR3 loop is CASSLDRVSSPLHF. As DNA, the CDR3 is TGTGCCAGCAGCTTGGACAGGGTGAGCTCACCCCTCCACTTT.

The chain has TRBV27 and TRBJ2-7, with D maybe TRBD1 (6 bases). V gave up 2 bases and J gave up 2 bases, with 7 bases separating them. Germline CDR1 MNHEY, CDR2 SMNVEV (reference sequence). The CDR3 has 13 amino acids. The CDR3 DNA follows: TGTGCCAGCAGTTTAAACAGGGCCTACGAGCAGTACTTC. Amino acids: CASSLNRAYEQYF.

This sequence joins TRBV25-1 and TRBJ1-2, with 8 bases matching TRBD1. This CDR3 has 13 residues. Germline V gene data show CDR1 as MGHDK and CDR2 as SYGVNS. V shed 5 bases, J shed 4 bases, and the junction held 3 bases outside the gene matches. The CDR3 nucleotides are TGTGCCAGCAGTCGGGACAGGCTCTATGGCTACACCTTC. It specifies CASSRDRLYGYTF.

This clone showed up just once. J is TRBJ2-3 and V is TRBV2, with D unresolved. CDR3 length equals 13 residues. In germline, CDR1 is SNHLY, CDR2 FYNNEI. Deletions cut 3 bases from V and 2 bases from J, with 6 bases between. The CDR3 loop reads CASSDRLTDTQYF. DNA for the CDR3: TGTGCCAGCAGTGATCGACTCACAGATACGCAGTATTTT.